The TCR beta chain under discussion was sequenced for a study of blood T cell repertoires in COVID-19. Whole-study context: Spain, Italy and the United States supplied samples that represented acute and convalescent COVID-19. T cells, B-cell-depleted T cells, or PBMCs supplied cDNA or gDNA.

Trimming stripped 1 base from V and 7 bases from J, with 10 bases between. CDR3 length equals 13 residues. The germline V gene has CDR1 SEHNR and CDR2 FQNEAQ (reference sequence). Source study methods: Amplification with reference gene primers provided the estimates of nucleated cell counts. TCRdb keeps only in-frame clones here, not all; method: immunoSEQ multiplex PCR. That table furnishes V, J and clone size, whereas the DNA furnished D and trimming. The table lists 150,000 to 200,000 clones, about four fifths of them singletons. Sequenced sample: peripheral blood. The sequence came from a man aged 40-49 years who had recovered from COVID-19. The J gene is TRBJ1-1, the V gene TRBV7-9, with unresolved D. The CDR3 DNA is TGTGCCAGCAGCTTAGTTGCGGGGATTGAAGCTTTCTTT. It yields the protein CASSLVAGIEAFF.